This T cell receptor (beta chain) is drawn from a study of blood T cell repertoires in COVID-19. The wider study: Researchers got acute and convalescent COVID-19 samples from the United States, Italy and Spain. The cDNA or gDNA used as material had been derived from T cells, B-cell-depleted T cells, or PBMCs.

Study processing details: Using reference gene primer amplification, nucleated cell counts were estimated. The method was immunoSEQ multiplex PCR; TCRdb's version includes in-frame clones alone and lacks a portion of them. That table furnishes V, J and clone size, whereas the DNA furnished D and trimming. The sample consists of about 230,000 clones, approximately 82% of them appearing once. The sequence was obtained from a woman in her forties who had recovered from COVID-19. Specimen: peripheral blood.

CDR3: CASTPGLSSYNEQFF. CDR3 bases: TGCGCCAGCACCCCGGGGTTGAGCTCCTACAATGAGCAGTTCTTC. The V call is TRBV10-2, the J call TRBJ2-1, with D maybe TRBD2 (5 bases). The germline V and J ends were trimmed by 7 bases and 0 bases, with 13 bases remaining between them. Germline assignment: CDR1 WSHSY and CDR2 SAAADI. This CDR3 is built from 15 residues.